This T cell receptor (beta chain) was sequenced in a study of T cell changes during pregnancy in multiple sclerosis. The data were produced by immunoSEQ multiplex PCR, yet TCRdb's version contains in-frame clones alone and is incomplete. Among approximately 40,000 clones listed, roughly 90% were seen once. The sequencing used CD4+ T cells from peripheral blood mononuclear cells, collected in the third trimester of pregnancy. The receptor's source is a female donor with multiple sclerosis, enrolled in a pregnancy study.

CDR3 nucleotides: TGTGCCAGCAGTACAGGGACAGGGGGTGCCTATGGCTACACCTTC. It is translated as CASSTGTGGAYGYTF. The chain carries TRBV11-2 and TRBJ1-2, with TRBD1 matching over 11 bases. V dropped 6 bases and J dropped 4; count of bases not matched to a gene: 7. This CDR3 spans 15 amino acids. Germline CDR1 SGHAT, CDR2 FQNNGV.